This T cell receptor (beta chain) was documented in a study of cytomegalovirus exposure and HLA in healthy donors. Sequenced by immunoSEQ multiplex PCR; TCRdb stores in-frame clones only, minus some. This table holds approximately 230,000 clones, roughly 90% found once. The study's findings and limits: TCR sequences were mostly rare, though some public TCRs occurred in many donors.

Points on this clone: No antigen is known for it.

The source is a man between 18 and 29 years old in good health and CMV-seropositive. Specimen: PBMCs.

In nucleotides, the CDR3 is TGTGCCAGCTCACTGAACCGGGTGGCTGAAGCTTTCTTT. Residues: CASSLNRVAEAFF. The chain employs TRBV18 and TRBJ1-1; D not resolved. CDR3 size: 13 residues. Germline CDR1 KGHSH, CDR2 LQKENI. V shed 4 bases and J shed 6 bases, with 12 bases lying between them.